This T cell receptor (beta chain) originates from a study of cytomegalovirus exposure and HLA in healthy donors. Regarding the study as a whole: There were about 160 TCR beta chains listed as cytomegalovirus-associated. Later work associated roughly 15,000 TCR beta sequences with HLA alleles at 0.05 false discovery rate.

Primers: 60 Vbeta forward and 13 Jbeta reverse. Some clones are missing from TCRdb's copy, which holds only in-frame ones; the method was immunoSEQ multiplex PCR. The repertoire consists of about 140,000 clones, with 88% occurring once and the leading ten covering 0.45% to 0.55%. On this clone: No antigen is known for it.

Each of the donors was a healthy bone marrow donor. Unrecorded immune exposure was likely among donors, who were nominally healthy when sampled. Germline assignment: CDR1 SNHLY and CDR2 FYNNEI. The CDR3 is 13 amino acids. The V and J ends lost 7 bases and 5 bases respectively, with 14 bases between them. Sequenced material: PBMCs. This receptor was taken from a woman aged 40 to 55 in good health and CMV-seronegative. The chain couples TRBV2 to TRBJ1-1, with D possibly matching TRBD1 (5 bases). The CDR3 sequence is CASKLGHATEAFF. CDR3 coding DNA: TGTGCCAGCAAGTTGGGGCATGCGACTGAAGCTTTCTTT.